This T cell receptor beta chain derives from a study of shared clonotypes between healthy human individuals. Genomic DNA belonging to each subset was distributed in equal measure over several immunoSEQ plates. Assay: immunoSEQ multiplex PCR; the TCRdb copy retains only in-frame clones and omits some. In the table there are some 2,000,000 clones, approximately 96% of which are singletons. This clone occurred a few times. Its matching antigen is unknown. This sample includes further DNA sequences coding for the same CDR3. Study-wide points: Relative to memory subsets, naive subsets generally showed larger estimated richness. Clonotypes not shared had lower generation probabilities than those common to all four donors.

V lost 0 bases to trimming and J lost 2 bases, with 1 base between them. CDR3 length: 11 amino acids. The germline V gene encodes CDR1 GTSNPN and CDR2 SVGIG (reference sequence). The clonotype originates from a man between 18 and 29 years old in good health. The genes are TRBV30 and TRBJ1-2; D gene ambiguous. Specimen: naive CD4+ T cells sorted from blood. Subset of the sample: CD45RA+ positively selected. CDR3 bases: TGTGCCTGGAGTGTGAACTATGGCTACACCTTC. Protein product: CAWSVNYGYTF.